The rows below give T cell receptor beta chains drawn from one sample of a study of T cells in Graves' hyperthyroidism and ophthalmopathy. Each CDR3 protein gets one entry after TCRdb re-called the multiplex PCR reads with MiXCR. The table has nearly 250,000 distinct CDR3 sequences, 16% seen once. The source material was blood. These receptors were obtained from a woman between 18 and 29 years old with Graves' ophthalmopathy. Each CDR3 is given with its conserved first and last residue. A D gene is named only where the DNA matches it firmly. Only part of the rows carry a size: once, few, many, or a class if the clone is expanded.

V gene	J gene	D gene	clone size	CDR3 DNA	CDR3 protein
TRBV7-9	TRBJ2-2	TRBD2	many	TGTGCCAGCAGCAGCTGGGGAGGGACCGGGGAGCTGTTTTTT	CASSSWGGTGELFF
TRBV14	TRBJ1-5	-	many	TGTGCCAGCAGCCAAGAGGCCGGGGGCCTCCAGCATTTT	CASSQEAGGLQHF
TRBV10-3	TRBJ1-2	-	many	TGTGCCATCAGTGAGGCGACCGAGAAGCGAAACTATGGCTACACCTTC	CAISEATEKRNYGYTF
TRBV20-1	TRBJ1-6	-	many	TGCAGTGCCACGGGGGCCAGTTGGATCCACTTT	CSATGASWIHF
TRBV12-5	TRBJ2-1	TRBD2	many	TGTGCTAGTGGTTTTTACGGGACTAGCGGAGCTTCCTACAATGAGCAGTTCTTC	CASGFYGTSGASYNEQFF
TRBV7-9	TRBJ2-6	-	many	TGTGCCAGCAGCTTAAGCGGCAGGGCGTCTGGGGCCAACGTCCTGACTTTC	CASSLSGRASGANVLTF
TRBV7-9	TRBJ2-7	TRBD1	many	TGTGCCAGCAGCTTAGGTGGGACAGGGGACTACGAGCAGTACTTC	CASSLGGTGDYEQYF
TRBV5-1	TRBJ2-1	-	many	TGCGCCAGCAGCAGATTGGGACTTAATGAGCAGTTCTTC	CASSRLGLNEQFF
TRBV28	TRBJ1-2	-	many	TGTGCCAGCAGTTTAACCAAAGAAGGCTACACCTTC	CASSLTKEGYTF
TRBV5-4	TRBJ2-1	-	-	TGTGCCAGCAGCTTGTCGTTGTCTGAATGGAGGAATGAGCAGTTCTTC	CASSLSLSEWRNEQFF
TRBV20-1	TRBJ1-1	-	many	TGCAGTGCTAGACCTCATATGAACACTGAAGCTTTCTTT	CSARPHMNTEAFF
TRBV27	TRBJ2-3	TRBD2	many	TGTGCCAGCAGTTTAAGGTTCCCCGGCGTAGCGGGGGTGGATACGCAGTATTTT	CASSLRFPGVAGVDTQYF
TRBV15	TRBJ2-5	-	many	TGTGCCACCAGCAGAGGGACCGTCCAAGAGACCCAGTACTTC	CATSRGTVQETQYF
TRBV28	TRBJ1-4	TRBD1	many	TGTGCCAGCAGGGGCCCACCGGGACAGGGGCCAGAGGCTAATGAAAAACTGTTTTTT	CASRGPPGQGPEANEKLFF
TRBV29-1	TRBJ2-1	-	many	TGCAGCGCCGATGGGGGGGCAGGCAATGAGCAGTTCTTC	CSADGGAGNEQFF
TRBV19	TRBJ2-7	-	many	TGTGCCAGTAGTCCCGGTGGGACGGCGCAGATGAACGAGCAGTACTTC	CASSPGGTAQMNEQYF
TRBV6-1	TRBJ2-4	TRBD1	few	TGTGCCAGCAGCCCGGGACAGGGGCGTGGGGCCAAAAACATTCAGTACTTC	CASSPGQGRGAKNIQYF
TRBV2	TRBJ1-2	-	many	TGTGCCAGCAGAGCAGTCGCCGGGACACAGGTTGGCTACACCTTC	CASRAVAGTQVGYTF
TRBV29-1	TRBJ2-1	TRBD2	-	TGCAGCGGACTAGCGGGGAGCAATGAGCAGTTCTTC	CSGLAGSNEQFF
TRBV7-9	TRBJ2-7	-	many	TGTGCCAGCAGCGCGGTGACCGGGACATTGGAACACGAGCAGTACTTC	CASSAVTGTLEHEQYF
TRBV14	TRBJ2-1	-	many	TGTGCCAGCAGCCAGAGCGCGGGGCGCTCCTACAATGAGCAGTTCTTC	CASSQSAGRSYNEQFF
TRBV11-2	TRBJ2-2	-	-	TGTGCCAGCAGCTTAGTTGGCGGTCACGGGGAGCTGTTTTTT	CASSLVGGHGELFF
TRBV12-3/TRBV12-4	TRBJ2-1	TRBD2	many	TGTGCCAGCACCTTAGCGGGAGGACATCGTGCTGAGCAGTTCTTC	CASTLAGGHRAEQFF
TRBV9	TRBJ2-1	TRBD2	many	TGTGCCAGCAGCCCGCCGGGACTAGCGAACAATGAGCAGTTCTTC	CASSPPGLANNEQFF
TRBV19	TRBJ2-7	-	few	TGTGCCAGTAGACCAGGCGACAGGTCGGGATACGAGCAGTACTTC	CASRPGDRSGYEQYF
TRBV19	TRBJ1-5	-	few	TGTGCCAGTAGTATAGTCGGCGGGGGGCAGCCCCAGCATTTT	CASSIVGGGQPQHF